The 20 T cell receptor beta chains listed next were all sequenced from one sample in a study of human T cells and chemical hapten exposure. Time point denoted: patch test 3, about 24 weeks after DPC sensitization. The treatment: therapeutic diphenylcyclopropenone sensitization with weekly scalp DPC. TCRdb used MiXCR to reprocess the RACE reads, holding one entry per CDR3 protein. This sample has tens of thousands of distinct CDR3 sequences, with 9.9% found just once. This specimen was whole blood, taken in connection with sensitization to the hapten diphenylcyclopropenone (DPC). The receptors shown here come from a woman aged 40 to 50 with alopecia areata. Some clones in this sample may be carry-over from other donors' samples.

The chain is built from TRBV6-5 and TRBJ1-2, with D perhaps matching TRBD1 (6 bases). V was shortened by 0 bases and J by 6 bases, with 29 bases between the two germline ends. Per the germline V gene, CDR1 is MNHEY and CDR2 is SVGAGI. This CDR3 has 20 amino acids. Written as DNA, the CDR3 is TGTGCCAGCAGTTACTCCACGTTTTTCGTCGCTAAAAACAGGGCGCATGGCTACACCTTC. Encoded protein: CASSYSTFFVAKNRAHGYTF.

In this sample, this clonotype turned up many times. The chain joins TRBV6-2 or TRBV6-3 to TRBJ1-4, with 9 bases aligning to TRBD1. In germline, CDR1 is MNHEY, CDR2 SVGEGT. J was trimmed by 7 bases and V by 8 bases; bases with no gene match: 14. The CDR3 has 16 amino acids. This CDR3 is CASSLVRTGEAEKLFF. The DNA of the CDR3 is TGTGCCAGCTCTCTCGTGAGGACAGGGGAAGCTGAAAAACTGTTTTTT.

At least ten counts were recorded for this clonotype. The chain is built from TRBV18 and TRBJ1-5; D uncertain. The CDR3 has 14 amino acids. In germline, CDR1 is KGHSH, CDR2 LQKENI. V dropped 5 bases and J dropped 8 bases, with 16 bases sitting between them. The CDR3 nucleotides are TGTGCCAGCTCAGAATTCGCCTCCGGGGAGCCCCAGCATTTT. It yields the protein CASSEFASGEPQHF.

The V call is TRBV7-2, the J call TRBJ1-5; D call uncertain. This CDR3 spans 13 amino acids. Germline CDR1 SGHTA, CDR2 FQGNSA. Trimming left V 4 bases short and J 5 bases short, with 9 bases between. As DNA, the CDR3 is TGTGCCAGCAGCTACGACACGTATCAGCCCCAGCATTTT. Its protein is CASSYDTYQPQHF. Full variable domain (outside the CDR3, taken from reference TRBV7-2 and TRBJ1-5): GAGVSQSPSNKVTEKGKDVELRCDPISGHTALYWYRQSLGQGLEFLIYFQGNSAPDKSGLPSDRFSAERTGGSVSTLTIQRTQQEDSAVYLCASSYDTYQPQHFGDGTRLSIL.

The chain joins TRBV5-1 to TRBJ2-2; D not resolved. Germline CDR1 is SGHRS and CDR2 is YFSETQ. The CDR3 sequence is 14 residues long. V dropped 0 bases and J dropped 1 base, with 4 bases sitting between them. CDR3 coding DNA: TGCGCCAGCAGCTTGGCACTGAACACCGGGGAGCTGTTTTTT. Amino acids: CASSLALNTGELFF.

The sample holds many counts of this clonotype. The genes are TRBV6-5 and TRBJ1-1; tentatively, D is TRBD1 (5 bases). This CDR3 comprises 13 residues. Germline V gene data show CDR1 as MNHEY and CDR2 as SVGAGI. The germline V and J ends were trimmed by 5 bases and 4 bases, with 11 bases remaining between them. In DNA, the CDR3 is TGTGCCAGCAGTCAGGGACTGTCCACTGAAGCTTTCTTT. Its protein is CASSQGLSTEAFF.

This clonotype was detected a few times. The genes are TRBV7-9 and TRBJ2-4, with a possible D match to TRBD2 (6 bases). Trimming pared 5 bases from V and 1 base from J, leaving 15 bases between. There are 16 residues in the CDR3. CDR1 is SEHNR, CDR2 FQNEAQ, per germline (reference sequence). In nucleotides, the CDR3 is TGTGCCAGCAGCCCCCCGGGAGAGGGGGCCAAAAACATTCAGTACTTC. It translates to CASSPPGEGAKNIQYF.

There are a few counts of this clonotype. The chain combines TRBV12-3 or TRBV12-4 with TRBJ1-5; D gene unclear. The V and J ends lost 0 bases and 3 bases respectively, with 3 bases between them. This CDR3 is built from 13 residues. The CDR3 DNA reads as TGTGCCAGCAGTTTAGCGGACAATCAGCCCCAGCATTTT. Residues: CASSLADNQPQHF.

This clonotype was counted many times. CDR3 loop: CASSSPRVTYEQYF. Here the CDR3 DNA reads TGTGCCAGCAGCTCTCCCAGGGTTACCTACGAGCAGTACTTC. V usage is TRBV5-6 and J usage is TRBJ2-7, with D maybe TRBD1 (5 bases). V lost 3 bases and J lost 2, with 12 bases in between. The CDR3 runs to 14 residues. CDR1 is SGHDT, CDR2 YYEEEE, per germline.

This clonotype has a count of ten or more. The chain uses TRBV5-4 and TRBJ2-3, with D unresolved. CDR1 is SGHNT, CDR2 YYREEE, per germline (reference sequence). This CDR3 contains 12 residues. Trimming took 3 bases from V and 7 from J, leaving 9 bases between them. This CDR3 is CASSSESYTQYF. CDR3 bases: TGTGCCAGCAGCTCTGAATCATATACGCAGTATTTT.

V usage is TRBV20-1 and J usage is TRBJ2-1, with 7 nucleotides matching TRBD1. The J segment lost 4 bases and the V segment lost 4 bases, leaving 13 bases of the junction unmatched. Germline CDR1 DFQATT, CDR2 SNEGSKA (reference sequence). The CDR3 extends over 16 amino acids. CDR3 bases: TGCAGTGCTACAACCTCCGGGACAGAAATGTACAATGAGCAGTTCTTC. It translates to CSATTSGTEMYNEQFF.

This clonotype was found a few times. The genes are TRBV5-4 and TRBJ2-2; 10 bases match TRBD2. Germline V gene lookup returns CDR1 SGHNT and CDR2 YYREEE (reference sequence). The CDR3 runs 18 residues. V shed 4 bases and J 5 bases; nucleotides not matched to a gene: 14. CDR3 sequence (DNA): TGTGCCAGCAGCCCCCCACTAAGCGGGGGGGCCCGGACCGGGGAGCTGTTTTTT. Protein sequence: CASSPPLSGGARTGELFF.

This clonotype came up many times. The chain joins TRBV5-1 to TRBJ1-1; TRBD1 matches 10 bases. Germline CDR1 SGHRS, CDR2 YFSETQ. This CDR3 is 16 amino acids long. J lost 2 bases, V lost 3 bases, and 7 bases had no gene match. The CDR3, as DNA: TGCGCCAGCAGCTGGGGTCCGACAGGGGGCAACACTGAAGCTTTCTTT. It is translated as CASSWGPTGGNTEAFF.

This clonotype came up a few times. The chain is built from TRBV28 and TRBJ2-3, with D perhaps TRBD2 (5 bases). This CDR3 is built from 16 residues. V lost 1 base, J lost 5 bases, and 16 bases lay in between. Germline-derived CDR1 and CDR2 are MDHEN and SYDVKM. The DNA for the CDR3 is TGTGCCAGCAGTTTATTCAAACCGGGGATGTTAGATACGCAGTATTTT. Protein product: CASSLFKPGMLDTQYF.

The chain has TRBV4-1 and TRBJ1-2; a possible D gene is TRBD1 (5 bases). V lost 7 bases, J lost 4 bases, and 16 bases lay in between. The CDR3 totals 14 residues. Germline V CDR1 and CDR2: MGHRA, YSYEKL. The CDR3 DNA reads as TGCGCCAGCAAAGTACCCGGGGCGACCTATGGCTACACCTTC. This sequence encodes CASKVPGATYGYTF.

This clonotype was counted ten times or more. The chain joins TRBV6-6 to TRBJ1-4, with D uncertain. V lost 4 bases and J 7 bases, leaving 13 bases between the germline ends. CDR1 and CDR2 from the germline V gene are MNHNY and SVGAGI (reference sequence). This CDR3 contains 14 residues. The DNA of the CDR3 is TGTGCCAGCAGTTTGGCCGGACCGAGTGAAAAACTGTTTTTT. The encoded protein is CASSLAGPSEKLFF.

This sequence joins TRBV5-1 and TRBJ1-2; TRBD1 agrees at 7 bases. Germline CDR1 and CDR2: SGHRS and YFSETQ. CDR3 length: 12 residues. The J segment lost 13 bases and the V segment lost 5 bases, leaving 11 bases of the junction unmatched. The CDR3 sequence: CASSPGTVNPTF. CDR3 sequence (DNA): TGCGCCAGCAGTCCCGGGACAGTCAACCCCACCTTC.

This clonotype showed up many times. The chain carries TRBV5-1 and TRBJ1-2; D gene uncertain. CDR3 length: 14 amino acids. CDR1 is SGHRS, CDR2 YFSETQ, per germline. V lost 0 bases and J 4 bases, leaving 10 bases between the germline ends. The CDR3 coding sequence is TGCGCCAGCAGCTTGGTTGGAGAAACCTATGGCTACACCTTC. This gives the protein CASSLVGETYGYTF.

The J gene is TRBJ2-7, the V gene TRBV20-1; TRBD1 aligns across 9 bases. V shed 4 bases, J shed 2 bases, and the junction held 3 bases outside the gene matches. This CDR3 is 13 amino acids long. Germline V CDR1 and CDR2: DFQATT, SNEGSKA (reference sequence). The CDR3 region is CSATRDRAYEQYF. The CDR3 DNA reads TGCAGTGCTACCAGGGACAGGGCCTACGAGCAGTACTTC.

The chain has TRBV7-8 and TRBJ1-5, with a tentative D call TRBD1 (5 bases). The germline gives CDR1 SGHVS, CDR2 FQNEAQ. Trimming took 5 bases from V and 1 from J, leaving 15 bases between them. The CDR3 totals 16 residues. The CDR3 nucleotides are TGTGCCAGCAGCCCATCGGCGGGGGGGAGCAATCAGCCCCAGCATTTT. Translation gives CASSPSAGGSNQPQHF.